The rows below give T cell receptor beta chains drawn from one sample of a study of a mutant IDH1 vaccine in newly diagnosed glioma. Here immunoSEQ multiplex PCR was the method, and the copy in TCRdb shows in-frame clones only, minus some. The data hold 30,000 to 40,000 clones, with about four fifths observed a single time. These receptors have no known antigen. Source: PBMCs, taken from a glioma patient whose treatment included an IDH1 peptide vaccine. The receptors originated from a man aged 40-49 years with glioma. Both conserved end residues are part of each CDR3. The D gene is left open where the match is weak. Clone size is given for some rows only: seen once, a few or many times, or a class if the clone is expanded.

J gene,V gene,clone size,D gene,CDR3 DNA,CDR3 protein
TRBJ1-1,TRBV19,few,.,TGTGCCAGTAGGGACCTCAGGGGACGGAACACTGAAGCTTTCTTT,CASRDLRGRNTEAFF
TRBJ2-3,TRBV7-2,once,.,TGTGCCAGCAGCTTGTTAAGGAGCACAGATACGCAGTATTTT,CASSLLRSTDTQYF
TRBJ2-7,TRBV11-2,.,.,TGTGCCAGCGTCGGGGGCTACGAGCAGTACTTC,CASVGGYEQYF
TRBJ2-3,TRBV11-3,.,.,TGTGCCAGCAGCTTAGGAGGGGGCACAGATACGCAGTATTTT,CASSLGGGTDTQYF
TRBJ2-7,TRBV25-1,once,.,TGTGCCAGCAGTGAAGCTAGGAGGTACGAGCAGTACTTC,CASSEARRYEQYF
TRBJ1-1,TRBV4-3,.,.,TGCGCCAGCAGCCAAGGAGTTGCGGGGTTGAACACTGAAGCTTTCTTT,CASSQGVAGLNTEAFF
TRBJ1-1,TRBV29-1,.,.,TGCAGTGCCGGACAGCGGGGCATAGGCACTGAAGCTTTCTTT,CSAGQRGIGTEAFF
TRBJ2-1,TRBV5-4,.,.,TGTGCCAGCAGCTCTGGGCGGCAGCACAATGAGCAGTTCTTC,CASSSGRQHNEQFF
TRBJ2-3,TRBV10-1,.,TRBD2,TGCGCCAGCAGTGATCGCGGGGGGGCGTCGGATACGCAGTATTTT,CASSDRGGASDTQYF
TRBJ1-1,TRBV7-9,.,.,TGTGCCAGCGCCATCGGCGCCTATGAAACTTTCTTT,CASAIGAYETFF
TRBJ2-7,TRBV7-2,.,.,TGTGCCAGCAGCTCCGGACGGACATTTCTCTACGAGCAGTACTTC,CASSSGRTFLYEQYF
TRBJ2-2,TRBV7-2,few,TRBD1,TGTGCCAGCAGCTTATTGCAGGGGGCGGGCGGGGAGCTGTTTTTT,CASSLLQGAGGELFF
TRBJ1-4,TRBV5-6,.,.,TGTGCCAGCAGCTTGGCCTGGGACACTTCAACTAATGAAAAACTGTTTTTT,CASSLAWDTSTNEKLFF
TRBJ2-7,TRBV4-1,.,TRBD2,TGCGCCAGCAGACCGACTAGCGGGAGGGCCGGCGAGCAGTACTTC,CASRPTSGRAGEQYF
TRBJ1-6,TRBV7-2,.,TRBD1,TGTGCCAGCAGCTTGACAGGGGCGGTGAGTTCACCCCTCCACTTT,CASSLTGAVSSPLHF
TRBJ1-5,TRBV30,few,TRBD1,TGTGCCTGGAGCATAGGGACAGGGAGTAGCAATCAGCCCCAGCATTTT,CAWSIGTGSSNQPQHF
TRBJ2-2,TRBV27,.,.,TGTGCCAGCAGTTTATCGATTGGGACAGAGCTGTTTTTT,CASSLSIGTELFF
TRBJ2-1,TRBV6-6,.,.,TGTGCCAGCACCCGGGACGTTAGCTCCTACAATGAGCAGTTCTTC,CASTRDVSSYNEQFF
TRBJ1-1,TRBV21-1,.,.,TGTGCCAGCAGGGACCCAGGAGGTCACACTGAAGCTTTCTTT,CASRDPGGHTEAFF
TRBJ1-1,TRBV14,.,.,TGTGCCAGCAGCCAAGTTTGGCAGGACTACACTGAAGCTTTCTTT,CASSQVWQDYTEAFF
TRBJ1-2,TRBV7-8,.,.,TGTGCCAGCAGCTTAGTCCAGGGGTTTGGCTACACCTTC,CASSLVQGFGYTF
TRBJ1-6,TRBV18,once,TRBD1,TGTGCCAGCTCGGATCGGACAGGGGGCGGCTCACCCCTCCACTTT,CASSDRTGGGSPLHF
TRBJ1-1,TRBV7-2,few,.,TGTGCCAGCAGCACCGGACGGTTGAACACTGAAGCTTTCTTT,CASSTGRLNTEAFF
TRBJ1-2,TRBV4-3,.,.,TGCGCCAGCAGCCAAGGGCAGGGTAGCTATGGCTACACCTTC,CASSQGQGSYGYTF
TRBJ2-5,TRBV4-3,.,TRBD1,TGCGCCAGCAGCCGCTACAGGGGGCCAGAGACCCAGTACTTC,CASSRYRGPETQYF
TRBJ2-3,TRBV6-1,.,.,TGTGCCAGCAGTACGAGCGAGACAGATACGCAGTATTTT,CASSTSETDTQYF
TRBJ1-2,TRBV5-1,.,TRBD1,TGCGCCAGCAGCGCCGGGACAGGGCCCTATGGCTACACCTTC,CASSAGTGPYGYTF
TRBJ1-1,TRBV6-5,.,.,TGTGCCAGCAGTTACTTTAAAGGGGTCTCGGACACTGAAGCTTTCTTT,CASSYFKGVSDTEAFF
TRBJ1-3,TRBV7-2,.,.,TGTGCCAGCAGCAAACAGGGCTCTGGAAACACCATATATTTT,CASSKQGSGNTIYF
TRBJ1-2,TRBV28,.,.,TGTGCCAGCGGCGGGGGGGCAGTTAATGGCTACACCTTC,CASGGGAVNGYTF
TRBJ1-1,TRBV29-1,.,.,TGCAGCGTTGAGAGGGGCCGTGGAGTAGGCACTGAAGCTTTCTTT,CSVERGRGVGTEAFF
TRBJ2-3,TRBV13,.,TRBD2,TGTGCCAGCAGCTTAGGCCCTAGCGGGACTAGCACAGATACGCAGTATTTT,CASSLGPSGTSTDTQYF
TRBJ2-1,TRBV7-3,.,TRBD2,TGTGCCAGCAGCTTAACGGGACTAGCGTTGAATGAGCAGTTCTTC,CASSLTGLALNEQFF
TRBJ2-7,TRBV27,.,.,TGTGCCAGCAGTCCCGGCCAGGATAACTACGAGCAGTACTTC,CASSPGQDNYEQYF
TRBJ2-7,TRBV27,.,.,TGTGCCAGCAATAGACCAGGGGAAGGCTACGAGCAGTACTTC,CASNRPGEGYEQYF
TRBJ1-6,TRBV4-3,.,.,TGCGCCAGCAGCCAAGACGTAGAGAGCTCCTATAATTCACCCCTCCACTTT,CASSQDVESSYNSPLHF
TRBJ2-7,TRBV4-3,.,.,TGCGCCAGCAGCCAAGAAGTGGGACGCTCCTACGAGCAGTACTTC,CASSQEVGRSYEQYF
TRBJ1-1,TRBV6-5,few,TRBD1,TGTGCCAGCATCCCCGCAGGGGGGACTGAAGCTTTCTTT,CASIPAGGTEAFF
TRBJ2-3,TRBV6-1,.,.,TGTGCCAGCAGTGAAGGAGTAGCGGCTACAGATACGCAGTATTTT,CASSEGVAATDTQYF
TRBJ2-7,TRBV14,.,.,TGTGCCAGCAGCCCCTTTCAGGGGTCCTACGAGCAGTACTTC,CASSPFQGSYEQYF
TRBJ2-7,TRBV14,.,.,TGTGCCAGCAGCCAGCTCGGGCGGCATAACGAGCAGTACTTC,CASSQLGRHNEQYF
TRBJ2-5,TRBV7-9,.,TRBD2,TGTGCCAGCAGCTTAACGGGGGGGAAGCAAGAGACCCAGTACTTC,CASSLTGGKQETQYF
TRBJ2-5,TRBV7-8,.,TRBD2,TGTGCCAGCAGCTTAGTGCTGAGGACGGGGGGGCCCGGGGAGACCCAGTACTTC,CASSLVLRTGGPGETQYF
TRBJ2-7,TRBV5-1,.,TRBD1,TGCGCCAGCAGCGATCGGACAGGGGAAAAGGAGCAGTACTTC,CASSDRTGEKEQYF
TRBJ2-3,TRBV11-2,.,TRBD2,TGTGCCAGCAGCCCTGGACTAGCGCCCAGCACAGATACGCAGTATTTT,CASSPGLAPSTDTQYF
TRBJ2-5,TRBV6-4,once,.,TGTGCCAGCAGTGAGCCCAGGGTTGACAAGAGCCGAGAGACCCAGTACTTC,CASSEPRVDKSRETQYF
TRBJ2-7,TRBV19,.,TRBD2,TGTGCCAGTAGCCGGGGGGACGGGCCTGGCGAGCAGTACTTC,CASSRGDGPGEQYF
TRBJ2-3,TRBV10-3,few,.,TGTGCCATCAGTGAGTCGAGACAGACCACAGATACGCAGTATTTT,CAISESRQTTDTQYF
TRBJ1-5,TRBV19,few,TRBD1,TGTGCCAGTAGTCCTGCGGCGTCCCAGGGGGTGTACCCTCCTCAGCCCCAGCATTTT,CASSPAASQGVYPPQPQHF
TRBJ2-3,TRBV6-6,.,.,TGTGCCAGCAGCCTTCCAGGGGCGGATACGCAGTATTTT,CASSLPGADTQYF
TRBJ1-2,TRBV4-1,.,TRBD1,TGCGCCAGCAGCCCGTCCGGGACAGGGACTGGCTACACCTTC,CASSPSGTGTGYTF
TRBJ2-5,TRBV27,.,TRBD2,TGTGCCAGCAGTCAGGGACTAGCGGGAGTAGAGACCCAGTACTTC,CASSQGLAGVETQYF
TRBJ2-3,TRBV2,.,.,TGTGCCAGCAGTGAACGGGATACGCAGTATTTT,CASSERDTQYF
TRBJ2-7,TRBV7-2,.,TRBD2,TGTGCCAGCAGCTTAGTGGACAGGCCGGGACTAGCAAGAACCGAGCAGTACTTC,CASSLVDRPGLARTEQYF
TRBJ2-3,TRBV5-4,.,TRBD2,TGTGCCAGCAGCCTCCGCTGGGGGGGGCAGTATTTT,CASSLRWGGQYF
TRBJ2-7,TRBV19,.,TRBD1,TGTGCCAGTAGTATTGGACAGGGAAACGAGCAGTACTTC,CASSIGQGNEQYF
TRBJ2-4,TRBV7-2,few,.,TGTGCCAGCAGCTCAGGAGGCAAAAACATTCAGTACTTC,CASSSGGKNIQYF
TRBJ2-7,TRBV6-6,.,.,TGTGCCAGCAGTAATGGGTTTGGGGAGCAGTACTTC,CASSNGFGEQYF
TRBJ2-1,TRBV7-2,.,TRBD2,TGTGCCAGCAGCCCTAGCGGGGGGTCCTACAATGAGCAGTTCTTC,CASSPSGGSYNEQFF
TRBJ2-7,TRBV7-8,.,.,TGTGCCAGCAGCTCGGCAACCCCCTACGAGCAGTACTTC,CASSSATPYEQYF